This is a list of T cell receptor beta chains from one sample in a study of blood T cells in healthy people across ages. MiXCR was run by TCRdb on the 5' RACE reads, yielding one entry per CDR3 protein. Among 1.6 million or so distinct CDR3 sequences listed, roughly 32% were seen once. Sequenced input: blood. Source of these receptors: a woman aged 25 to 39 in good health. CDR3s include the opening cysteine and the closing phenylalanine or tryptophan. D genes are given only for firm matches. Where a row states a size, it is once, few, many or the class of an expanded clone; other rows omit it.

>TRBD2|NA|TRBV27|TRBJ2-3
TGTGCCAGCAGACGATATAGCGGGACTACGACAGATACGCAGTATTTT
CASRRYSGTTTDTQYF
>NA|many|TRBV21-1|TRBJ1-5
TGTGCCAGCACTACACCGGGGGACCACAGGGAGTGGGAGCAGCCCCAGCATTTT
CASTTPGDHREWEQPQHF
>NA|NA|TRBV6-1|TRBJ2-7
TGTGCCAGCAGTGTATTAGCCCGCGAGCAGTACTTC
CASSVLAREQYF
>NA|many|TRBV6-2/TRBV6-3|TRBJ2-1
TGTGCCAGCAGTCCATTCAACTCGGAGCCACCAAGGCAGTTCTTC
CASSPFNSEPPRQFF
>NA|NA|TRBV29-1|TRBJ2-6
TGCAGCGTTAGATTCAGGAAACTCTCGGGGGCCAACGTCCTGACTTTC
CSVRFRKLSGANVLTF
>NA|NA|TRBV20-1|TRBJ2-3
TGCAGTGCTAGGGCCGACTACGGCGGCACAGATACGCAGTATTTT
CSARADYGGTDTQYF
>TRBD1|many|TRBV7-9|TRBJ2-4
TGTGCCAGCAGCTCCACCACAGGGGTTAACATTCAGTACTTC
CASSSTTGVNIQYF
>NA|NA|TRBV28|TRBJ2-3
TGTGCCAGCAGGAGAATGGGAGATACGCAGTATTTT
CASRRMGDTQYF
>TRBD1|NA|TRBV5-1|TRBJ1-1
TGCGCCAGCGGAAAGGACAGGAGGGAGGGCACTGAAGCTTTCTTT
CASGKDRREGTEAFF
>NA|NA|TRBV5-6|TRBJ1-5
TGTGCCAGCAGCTTAAACACAAGGAATCAGCCCCAGCATTTT
CASSLNTRNQPQHF
>NA|few|TRBV6-2/TRBV6-3|TRBJ2-7
TGTGCCACCAAGAACGATTGGGTAGCTAGGTTGGACGCCTACGAGCAGTACTTC
CATKNDWVARLDAYEQYF
>NA|many|TRBV29-1|TRBJ2-6
TGCAGCGTGAGGGAGGCTGGGGCCAACGTCCTGACTTTC
CSVREAGANVLTF
>NA|NA|TRBV9|TRBJ2-3
TGTGCCAGCAGCGTAGATGGCGGTCGCACAGATACGCAGTATTTT
CASSVDGGRTDTQYF
>NA|many|TRBV4-1|TRBJ2-1
TGCGCCAGCAGCCAAGATCCGGGCTATGAGCAGTTCTTC
CASSQDPGYEQFF
>TRBD2|few|TRBV6-6|TRBJ2-1
TGTGCCAGCAGTTACTCGGATGGACTAGCGCCTTACAATGAGCAGTTCTTC
CASSYSDGLAPYNEQFF
>NA|NA|TRBV5-4|TRBJ2-7
TGTGCCAGCAGCTTGCAAGGTCAATACTCCTACGAGCAGTACTTC
CASSLQGQYSYEQYF
>NA|few|TRBV7-6|TRBJ2-5
TGTGCCAGCAGCCCGCCGGAATGGGGGGAAACCCACTTAGAGACCCAGTACTTC
CASSPPEWGETHLETQYF
>NA|NA|TRBV12-3/TRBV12-4|TRBJ1-4
TGTGCCAGCAGTCCCACCGTTGGGACAAAAGGAGAAAAACTGTTTTTT
CASSPTVGTKGEKLFF
>TRBD1|NA|TRBV4-1|TRBJ2-5
TGCGCCAGCAGCCAAGACGAGGACAGGGAAGTTCGGACCCTGTACTTC
CASSQDEDREVRTLYF
>NA|NA|TRBV7-9|TRBJ2-1
TGTGCCAGCAGCGGCCAGGGGGGGAGCTCCTACAATGAGCAGTTCTTC
CASSGQGGSSYNEQFF
>NA|few|TRBV14|TRBJ2-1
TGTGCCAGCAGCCAAAATGGGCGGGGATACAATGAGCAGTTCTTC
CASSQNGRGYNEQFF
>NA|few|TRBV3-1|TRBJ2-1
TGTGCCAGCAGCCAAGATCTCGAGGGTGTGGGTGAGCAGTTCTTC
CASSQDLEGVGEQFF
>TRBD2|NA|TRBV20-1|TRBJ2-7
TGCAGTGCTAGTTGGCCTAGCGGGGCGTACGAGCAGTACTTC
CSASWPSGAYEQYF
>TRBD2|many|TRBV6-1|TRBJ2-1
TGTGCCAGCAATCAAGCGGGGGTGACACACGATGAGCAGTTCTTC
CASNQAGVTHDEQFF
>NA|few|TRBV5-1|TRBJ2-3
TGCGCCAGCAGCTTGGGAGTGGAAAGCACAGATACGCAGTATTTT
CASSLGVESTDTQYF
>NA|NA|TRBV5-1|TRBJ1-1
TGCGCCAGCAGCTTAACAGGTTTTTTGAGCACTGAAGCTTTCTTT
CASSLTGFLSTEAFF
>NA|NA|TRBV9|TRBJ2-1
TGTGCCAACAGCGTAGGGCGGGGGCCCTACAATGAGCAGTTCTTC
CANSVGRGPYNEQFF
>NA|NA|TRBV12-3/TRBV12-4|TRBJ2-6
TGTGCCAGCAGTTTTTTCCGTCCCCCTGGGGCCAACGTCCTGACTTTC
CASSFFRPPGANVLTF
>TRBD1|NA|TRBV29-1|TRBJ2-5
TGCAGCGTTGCCGAGGGGGCAGAGACCCAGTACTTC
CSVAEGAETQYF
>NA|NA|TRBV11-2|TRBJ1-1
TGTGCCAGCAGCCTAGAGAGGGTTTCCGAAGCTTTCTTT
CASSLERVSEAFF
>TRBD2|NA|TRBV25-1|TRBJ2-2
TGTGCCAGCAGTGTGATAGCGGGAGGGCCACCCGGGGAGCTGTTTTTT
CASSVIAGGPPGELFF